One sample yielded the 24 T cell receptor beta chains listed below, sequenced in a study of blood T cell repertoires in COVID-19. The data were produced by immunoSEQ multiplex PCR, yet TCRdb's version contains in-frame clones alone and is incomplete. The sample has roughly 110,000 clones; 84% are singletons. Sequencing was done on a sample of peripheral blood. These receptors were collected from a woman aged 60-70 years with acute or convalescent COVID-19.

In this sample, this clone turned up once. This sequence joins TRBV27 and TRBJ2-7; no clear D gene. The germline gives CDR1 MNHEY, CDR2 SMNVEV (reference sequence). V gave up 2 bases and J gave up 2 bases, with 13 bases separating them. This CDR3 has 15 amino acids. CDR3 sequence: CASSLGAGQPYEQYF. Written as DNA, the CDR3 is TGTGCCAGCAGTTTAGGTGCAGGCCAACCCTACGAGCAGTACTTC.

The sample holds one count of this clone. This chain links TRBV27 with TRBJ1-1, with 9 bases that match TRBD1. V shed 4 bases, J shed 4 bases, and the junction held 7 bases outside the gene matches. In germline, CDR1 is MNHEY, CDR2 SMNVEV (reference sequence). The CDR3 is 15 residues long. DNA of the CDR3: TGTGCCAGCAGTTCCGGGACAGGGTGGGCCACTGAAGCTTTCTTT. It encodes CASSSGTGWATEAFF.

The CDR3 DNA is TGTGCCAGCAGCTCCCCCCCTGGAAACACCATATATTTT. Translating gives CASSSPPGNTIYF. The V and J genes are TRBV6-5 and TRBJ1-3; D unresolved. V was pared by 6 bases and J by 2 bases, with 8 bases between. CDR3 length: 13 residues. Germline loops: CDR1 MNHEY, CDR2 SVGAGI.

The V call is TRBV5-1, the J call TRBJ2-1; weak D call: TRBD2 (7 bases). The germline V and J ends were trimmed by 4 bases and 0 bases, with 14 bases remaining between them. There are 16 residues in the CDR3. Germline lookup yields CDR1 SGHRS and CDR2 YFSETQ. The CDR3 DNA reads as TGCGCCAGCAGCCCGAGGGGGGGAAGCTCCTACAATGAGCAGTTCTTC. Its translation is CASSPRGGSSYNEQFF.

The CDR3 DNA follows: TGTGCCAGCAGCCCGAGCGGGATGAGCACAGATACGCAGTATTTT. As protein: CASSPSGMSTDTQYF. The V call is TRBV11-2, the J call TRBJ2-3; TRBD2 agrees at 7 bases. The CDR3 consists of 15 residues. CDR1 is SGHAT, CDR2 FQNNGV, per germline. V trimming: 5 bases; J trimming: 0 bases; junction bases outside the gene matches: 5.

The chain employs TRBV2 and TRBJ2-3; 7 positions agree with TRBD2. Trimming cost V 0 bases and J 7 bases; bases outside gene matches: 4. The CDR3 consists of 14 residues. The germline V gene encodes CDR1 SNHLY and CDR2 FYNNEI. The chain's CDR3 is CASSEASGDHTQYF. The DNA of the CDR3 is TGTGCCAGCAGTGAAGCCAGCGGGGATCATACGCAGTATTTT.

The chain is built from TRBV5-1 and TRBJ2-3; no definite D call. Germline values: CDR1 SGHRS, CDR2 YFSETQ. This CDR3 region has 15 residues. V shed 0 bases and J shed 5 bases, with 13 bases lying between them. CDR3 amino acids: CASSLEGSTGDTQYF. The CDR3 DNA reads as TGCGCCAGCAGCTTGGAAGGTAGCACGGGAGATACGCAGTATTTT.

The CDR3 here is CASSLDPRIAGLGYEQYF. CDR3 DNA sequence: TGTGCCAGCAGCTTAGATCCCCGAATAGCGGGGCTCGGCTACGAGCAGTACTTC. V usage is TRBV7-9 and J usage is TRBJ2-7, with 8 nucleotides matching TRBD2. The junction had 14 bases not matched to a gene; V was cut back by 1 base and J by 3 bases. The CDR3 runs 18 residues. Germline loops: CDR1 SEHNR, CDR2 FQNEAQ (reference sequence).

The CDR3 region is CASSVEQSMNTEAFF. Written as DNA, the CDR3 is TGTGCCAGCAGCGTAGAGCAAAGCATGAACACTGAAGCTTTCTTT. This sequence joins TRBV9 and TRBJ1-1, with unresolved D. Germline CDR1 reads SGDLS; CDR2 reads YYNGEE. V was pared by 0 bases and J by 0 bases, with 9 bases between. The CDR3 sequence is 15 residues long.

The V gene is TRBV7-2, the J gene TRBJ2-7, with TRBD1 identical over 10 bases. The CDR3 is 15 residues long. V was pared by 0 bases and J by 5 bases, with 4 bases of the junction left unmatched. In germline, CDR1 is SGHTA, CDR2 FQGNSA. CDR3 nucleotide sequence: TGTGCCAGCAGCTTAGCGGGACAGGGGATTGACGAGCAGTACTTC. It encodes CASSLAGQGIDEQYF. The full variable domain, completed using reference TRBV7-2 and TRBJ2-7, is GAGVSQSPSNKVTEKGKDVELRCDPISGHTALYWYRQSLGQGLEFLIYFQGNSAPDKSGLPSDRFSAERTGGSVSTLTIQRTQQEDSAVYLCASSLAGQGIDEQYFGPGTRLTVT.

In its sample, this clone was seen a few times. The genes are TRBV27 and TRBJ2-7; TRBD1 is a possible D gene (5 bases). Deletions cut 2 bases from V and 2 bases from J, with 10 bases between. The CDR3 is 14 amino acids. CDR1 is MNHEY and CDR2 is SMNVEV in the germline V gene (reference sequence). The CDR3 sequence: CASSLDRYTYEQYF. The CDR3 region has the DNA TGTGCCAGCAGTTTAGACAGATACACCTACGAGCAGTACTTC.

CDR3 residues: CASGGTGAEAFF. CDR3 DNA sequence: TGTGCCAGTGGGGGGACGGGGGCTGAAGCTTTCTTT. The chain recombines TRBV19 with TRBJ1-1, with a possible D match to TRBD1 (5 bases). Trimming removed 8 bases at V and 6 bases at J, with 13 bases between. Germline CDR1 reads LNHDA; CDR2 reads SQIVND (reference sequence). The CDR3 spans 12 residues.

V is TRBV19 and J is TRBJ2-3; weak D call: TRBD1 (5 bases). The V end was cut by 5 bases, the J end by 2 bases, with 17 bases between. In germline, CDR1 is LNHDA, CDR2 SQIVND (reference sequence). The CDR3 runs 16 residues. This CDR3 reads CASSLEGVPATDTQYF. DNA of the CDR3: TGTGCCAGTAGTTTGGAAGGGGTACCGGCCACAGATACGCAGTATTTT.

The rearrangement links TRBV7-9 to TRBJ2-5; 10 nucleotides line up with TRBD1. The CDR3 runs 18 residues. V was pared by 5 bases and J by 4 bases, with 16 bases of the junction left unmatched. The germline V gene has CDR1 SEHNR and CDR2 FQNEAQ (reference sequence). DNA for the CDR3: TGTGCCAGCAGCCCGACAGGGGGCCACACGGGGTGGACAGAGACCCAGTACTTC. It specifies CASSPTGGHTGWTETQYF.

This clone was detected once. The chain couples TRBV27 to TRBJ2-7; 12 nucleotides line up with TRBD2. The V and J ends lost 3 bases and 9 bases, in that order; junction bases with no gene match: 12. There are 16 residues in the CDR3. Germline V gene data show CDR1 as MNHEY and CDR2 as SMNVEV (reference sequence). The DNA for the CDR3 is TGTGCCAGCAGTTTGTCGCTAGCGGGAGGGCCCCGTCTGCAGTACTTC. This codes for CASSLSLAGGPRLQYF.

The genes are TRBV18 and TRBJ2-3, with D tentatively TRBD2 (6 bases). Germline lookup yields CDR1 KGHSH and CDR2 LQKENI. The CDR3 spans 17 residues. Trimming stripped 2 bases from V and 1 base from J, with 16 bases between. For the CDR3, the DNA is TGTGCCAGCTCACCAGGTTCCGGGGTAGCGGGCACAGATACGCAGTATTTT. Protein product: CASSPGSGVAGTDTQYF.

This clone was seen a single time. This chain uses TRBV10-3 with TRBJ1-2, with D perhaps matching TRBD1 (5 bases). The V and J ends lost 7 bases and 2 bases respectively, with 14 bases between them. The CDR3 length is 14 residues. Germline V gene data show CDR1 as ENHRY and CDR2 as SYGVKD. The CDR3 DNA reads TGTGCCATCACACAAGGGGTTGCCAACTATGGCTACACCTTC. It encodes CAITQGVANYGYTF.

The chain combines TRBV19 with TRBJ1-2, with 7 bases that match TRBD1. This CDR3 region has 17 residues. V was pared by 4 bases and J by 5 bases, with 16 bases of the junction left unmatched. Germline assignment: CDR1 LNHDA and CDR2 SQIVND (reference sequence). The CDR3 DNA is TGTGCCAGTAGTACGGGACAGTGGGTGATCGGTTTATATGGCTACACCTTC. Its translation: CASSTGQWVIGLYGYTF.

The chain recombines TRBV10-2 with TRBJ1-5; D perhaps matches TRBD1 (5 bases). V lost 8 bases and J lost 0, with 20 bases in between. CDR1 is WSHSY and CDR2 is SAAADI in the germline V gene. The CDR3 contains 17 residues. CDR3 protein: CASAKNPGGDSNQPQHF. Here the CDR3 DNA reads TGCGCCAGCGCTAAAAACCCGGGGGGGGATAGCAATCAGCCCCAGCATTTT.

V is TRBV7-3 and J is TRBJ1-2, with D hard to call. The CDR3 covers 14 residues. CDR1 is SGHTA and CDR2 is FQGTGA in the germline V gene. Trimming took 5 bases from V and 5 from J, leaving 15 bases between them. For the CDR3, the DNA is TGTGCCAGCAGCCCGAGTGTTGGGCCATATGGCTACACCTTC. Translated: CASSPSVGPYGYTF.

The CDR3 here is CSVESANYGYTF. The CDR3 DNA follows: TGCAGCGTTGAGAGCGCTAACTATGGCTACACCTTC. This chain connects TRBV29-1 to TRBJ1-2; D remains ambiguous. This CDR3 has 12 amino acids. Trimming stripped 3 bases from V and 0 bases from J, with 5 bases between. Germline V gene lookup returns CDR1 SQVTM and CDR2 ANQGSEA.

The chain joins TRBV18 to TRBJ1-2; possible D gene TRBD1, 6 bases. V lost 2 bases, J lost 3 bases, and 10 bases lay in between. This CDR3 has 14 residues. Germline V gene lookup returns CDR1 KGHSH and CDR2 LQKENI. The CDR3 protein is CASSPATGYYGYTF. The CDR3 nucleotides are TGTGCCAGCTCACCAGCCACAGGGTACTATGGCTACACCTTC.

The V gene is TRBV19, the J gene TRBJ2-1; the D gene is possibly TRBD2 (6 bases). The germline CDR1 and CDR2 sequences are LNHDA and SQIVND (reference sequence). The CDR3 sequence is 15 residues long. The V gene lost 5 bases and the J gene lost 8 bases, with 19 bases spanning the gap. In nucleotides, the CDR3 is TGTGCCAGTAGTGTAACACGGGACTCACGGTATGAGCAGTTCTTC. Translated: CASSVTRDSRYEQFF.

The chain links TRBV7-2 to TRBJ2-5, with D maybe TRBD1 (5 bases). Trimming left V 2 bases short and J 7 bases short, with 17 bases between. The CDR3 is made up of 15 amino acids. CDR1 and CDR2 from the germline V gene are SGHTA and FQGNSA. Here the CDR3 DNA reads TGTGCCAGCAGCTTATGGGCGACAGCTCAGGGGACCCAGTACTTC. Protein sequence: CASSLWATAQGTQYF. Variable domain in full (rest from reference TRBV7-2 and TRBJ2-5): GAGVSQSPSNKVTEKGKDVELRCDPISGHTALYWYRQSLGQGLEFLIYFQGNSAPDKSGLPSDRFSAERTGGSVSTLTIQRTQQEDSAVYLCASSLWATAQGTQYFGPGTRLLVL.